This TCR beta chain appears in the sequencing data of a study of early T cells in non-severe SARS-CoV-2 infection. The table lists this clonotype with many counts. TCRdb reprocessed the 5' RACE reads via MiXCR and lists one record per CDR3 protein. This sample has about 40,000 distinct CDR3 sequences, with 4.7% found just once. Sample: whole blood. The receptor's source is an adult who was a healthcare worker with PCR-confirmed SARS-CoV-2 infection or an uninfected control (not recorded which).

Here the CDR3 DNA reads TGTGCCAGCAGCGTAGCGAGTAGCATCCTAAGCACAGATACGCAGTATTTT. Residues: CASSVASSILSTDTQYF. The chain recombines TRBV9 with TRBJ2-3; D is unclear. CDR1 is SGDLS and CDR2 is YYNGEE in the germline V gene. The CDR3 totals 17 residues. Trimming stripped 0 bases from V and 0 bases from J, with 14 bases between.